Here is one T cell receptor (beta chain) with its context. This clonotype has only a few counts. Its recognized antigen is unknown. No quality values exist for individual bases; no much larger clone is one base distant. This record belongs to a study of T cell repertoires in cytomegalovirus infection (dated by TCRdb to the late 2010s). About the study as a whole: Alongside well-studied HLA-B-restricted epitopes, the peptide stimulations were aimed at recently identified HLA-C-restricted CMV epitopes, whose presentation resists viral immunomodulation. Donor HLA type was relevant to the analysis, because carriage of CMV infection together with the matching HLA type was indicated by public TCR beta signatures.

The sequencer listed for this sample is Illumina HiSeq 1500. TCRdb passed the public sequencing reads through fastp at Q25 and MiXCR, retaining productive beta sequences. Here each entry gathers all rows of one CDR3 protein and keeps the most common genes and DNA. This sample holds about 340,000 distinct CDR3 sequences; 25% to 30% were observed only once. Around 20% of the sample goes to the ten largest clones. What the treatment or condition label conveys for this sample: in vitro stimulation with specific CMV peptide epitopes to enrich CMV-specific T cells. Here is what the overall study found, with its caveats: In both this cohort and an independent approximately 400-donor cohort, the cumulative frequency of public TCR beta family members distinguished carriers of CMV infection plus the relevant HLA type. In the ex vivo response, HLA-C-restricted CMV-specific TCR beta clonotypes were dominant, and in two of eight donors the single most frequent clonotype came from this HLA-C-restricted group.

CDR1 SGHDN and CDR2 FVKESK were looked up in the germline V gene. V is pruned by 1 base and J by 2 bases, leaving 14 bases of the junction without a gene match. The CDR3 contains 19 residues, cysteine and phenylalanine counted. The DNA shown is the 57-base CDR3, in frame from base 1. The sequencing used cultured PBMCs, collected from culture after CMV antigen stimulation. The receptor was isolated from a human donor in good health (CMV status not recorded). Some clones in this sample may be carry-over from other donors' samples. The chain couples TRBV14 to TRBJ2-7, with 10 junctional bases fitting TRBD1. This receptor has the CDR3 CASSQGGASGTGVPYEQYF. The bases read TGTGCCAGCAGCCAAGGCGGAGCCTCCGGGACAGGGGTCCCCTACGAGCAGTACTTC.